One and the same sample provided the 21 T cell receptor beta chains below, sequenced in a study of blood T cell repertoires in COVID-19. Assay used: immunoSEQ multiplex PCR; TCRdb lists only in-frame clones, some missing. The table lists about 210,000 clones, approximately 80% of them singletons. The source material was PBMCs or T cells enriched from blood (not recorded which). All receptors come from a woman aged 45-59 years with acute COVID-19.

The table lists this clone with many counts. CDR3 in DNA: TGTGCCACCCAGGGACAGGGAGGTGGCTACACCTTC. The encoded protein is CATQGQGGGYTF. The genes are TRBV28 and TRBJ1-2; 9 positions agree with TRBD1. The CDR3 runs 12 residues. Trimming took 10 bases from V and 7 from J; bases not matched to a gene: 7. In germline, CDR1 is MDHEN, CDR2 SYDVKM.

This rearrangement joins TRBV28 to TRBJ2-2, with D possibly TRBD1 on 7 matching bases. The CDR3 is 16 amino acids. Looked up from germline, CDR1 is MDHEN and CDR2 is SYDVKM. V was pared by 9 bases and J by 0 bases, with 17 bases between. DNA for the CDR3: TGTGCCAGTGGAGGGGGCGGCTCGCCGAACACCGGGGAGCTGTTTTTT. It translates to CASGGGGSPNTGELFF.

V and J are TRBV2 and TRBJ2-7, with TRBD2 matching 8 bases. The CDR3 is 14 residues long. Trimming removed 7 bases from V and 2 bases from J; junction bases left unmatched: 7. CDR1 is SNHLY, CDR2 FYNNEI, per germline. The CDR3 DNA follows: TGTGCCAGCAAAAACGCACTAGCGGCCTACGAGCAGTACTTC. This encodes CASKNALAAYEQYF.

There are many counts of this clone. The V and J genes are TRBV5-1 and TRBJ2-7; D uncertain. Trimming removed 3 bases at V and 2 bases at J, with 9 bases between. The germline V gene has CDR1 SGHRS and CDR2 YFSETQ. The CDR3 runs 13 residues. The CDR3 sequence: CASSWLETYEQYF. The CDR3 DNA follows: TGCGCCAGCAGCTGGTTGGAGACCTACGAGCAGTACTTC.

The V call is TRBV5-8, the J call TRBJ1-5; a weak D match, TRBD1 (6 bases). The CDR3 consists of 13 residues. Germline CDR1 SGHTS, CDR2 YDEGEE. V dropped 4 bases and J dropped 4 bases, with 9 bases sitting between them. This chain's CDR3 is CASSPTGNQPQHF. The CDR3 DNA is TGTGCCAGCAGCCCAACAGGGAATCAGCCCCAGCATTTT.

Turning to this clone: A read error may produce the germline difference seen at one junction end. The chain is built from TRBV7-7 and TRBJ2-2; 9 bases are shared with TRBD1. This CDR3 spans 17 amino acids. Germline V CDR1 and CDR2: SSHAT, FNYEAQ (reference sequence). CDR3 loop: CASSLAPGQGLTGELFF. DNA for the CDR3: TGTGCTAGCAGCTTAGCTCCGGGACAGGGCCTCACCGGGGAGCTGTTTTTT. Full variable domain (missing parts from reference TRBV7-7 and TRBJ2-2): GAGVSQSPRYKVTKRGQDVTLRCDPISSHATLYWYQQALGQGPEFLTYFNYEAQPDKSGLPSDRFSAERPEGSISTLTIQRTEQRDSAMYRCASSLAPGQGLTGELFFGEGSRLTVL.

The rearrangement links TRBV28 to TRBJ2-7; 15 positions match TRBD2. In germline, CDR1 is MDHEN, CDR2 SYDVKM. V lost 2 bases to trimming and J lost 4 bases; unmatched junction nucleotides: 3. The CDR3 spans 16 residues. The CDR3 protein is CASSLGTSGGPYEQYF. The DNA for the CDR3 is TGTGCCAGCAGTTTAGGGACTAGCGGGGGGCCTTACGAGCAGTACTTC.

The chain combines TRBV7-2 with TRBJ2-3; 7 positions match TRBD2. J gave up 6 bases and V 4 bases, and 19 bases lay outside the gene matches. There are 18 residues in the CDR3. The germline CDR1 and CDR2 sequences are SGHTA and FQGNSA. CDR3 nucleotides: TGTGCCAGCAGCTCCCCGCCCCGAGGGAGGGCCCTCGTTGATACGCAGTATTTT. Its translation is CASSSPPRGRALVDTQYF.

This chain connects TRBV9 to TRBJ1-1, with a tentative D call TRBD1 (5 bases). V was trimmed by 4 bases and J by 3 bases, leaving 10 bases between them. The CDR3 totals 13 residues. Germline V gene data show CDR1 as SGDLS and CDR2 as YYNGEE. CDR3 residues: CASSPPGDTEAFF. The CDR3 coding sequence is TGTGCCAGCAGCCCGCCGGGGGACACTGAAGCTTTCTTT. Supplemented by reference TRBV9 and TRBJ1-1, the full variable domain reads DSGVTQTPKHLITATGQRVTLRCSPRSGDLSVYWYQQSLDQGLQFLIQYYNGEERAKGNILERFSAQQFPDLHSELNLSSLELGDSALYFCASSPPGDTEAFFGQGTRLTVV.

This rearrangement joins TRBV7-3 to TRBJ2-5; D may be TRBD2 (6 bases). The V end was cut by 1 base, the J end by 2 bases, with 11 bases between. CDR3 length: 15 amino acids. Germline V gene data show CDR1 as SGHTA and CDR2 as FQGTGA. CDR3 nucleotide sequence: TGTGCCAGCAGCTTAAATCGGGACTTTCAAGAGACCCAGTACTTC. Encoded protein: CASSLNRDFQETQYF.

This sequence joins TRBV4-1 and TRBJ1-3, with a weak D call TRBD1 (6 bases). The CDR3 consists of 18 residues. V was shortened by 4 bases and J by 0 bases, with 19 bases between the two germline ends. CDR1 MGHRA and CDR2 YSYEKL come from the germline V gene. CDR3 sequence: CASSPRVNAGDSGNTIYF. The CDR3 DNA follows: TGCGCCAGCAGCCCAAGGGTCAACGCAGGGGACTCTGGAAACACCATATATTTT.

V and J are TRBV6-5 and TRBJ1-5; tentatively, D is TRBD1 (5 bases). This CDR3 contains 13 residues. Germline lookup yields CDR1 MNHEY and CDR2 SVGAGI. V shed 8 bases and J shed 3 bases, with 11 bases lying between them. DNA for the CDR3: TGTGCCAGCTTAAGACAGTACAATCAGCCCCAGCATTTT. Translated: CASLRQYNQPQHF.

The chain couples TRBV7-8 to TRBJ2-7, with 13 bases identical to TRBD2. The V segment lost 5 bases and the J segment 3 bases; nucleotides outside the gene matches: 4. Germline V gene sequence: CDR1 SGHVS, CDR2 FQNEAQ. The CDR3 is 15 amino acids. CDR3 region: CASSLGLAGVYEQYF. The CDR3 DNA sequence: TGTGCCAGCAGCCTTGGACTAGCGGGAGTCTACGAGCAGTACTTC.

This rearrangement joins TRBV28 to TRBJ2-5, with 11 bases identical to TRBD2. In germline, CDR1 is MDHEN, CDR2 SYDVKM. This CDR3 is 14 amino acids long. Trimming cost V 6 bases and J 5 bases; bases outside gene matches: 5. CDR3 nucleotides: TGTGCCAGCAGAAAAACTAGCGGGGGTGAGACCCAGTACTTC. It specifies CASRKTSGGETQYF.

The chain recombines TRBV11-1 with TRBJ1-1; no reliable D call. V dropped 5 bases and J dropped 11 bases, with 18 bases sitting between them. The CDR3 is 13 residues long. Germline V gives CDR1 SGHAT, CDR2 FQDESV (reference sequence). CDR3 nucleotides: TGTGCCAGCAGCCCGTGGGCCCGGACGGGGGCTTTCTTT. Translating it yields CASSPWARTGAFF. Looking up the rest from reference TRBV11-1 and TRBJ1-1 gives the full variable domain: EAEVAQSPRYKITEKSQAVAFWCDPISGHATLYWYRQILGQGPELLVQFQDESVVDDSQLPKDRFSAERLKGVDSTLKIQPAELGDSAMYLCASSPWARTGAFFGQGTRLTVV.

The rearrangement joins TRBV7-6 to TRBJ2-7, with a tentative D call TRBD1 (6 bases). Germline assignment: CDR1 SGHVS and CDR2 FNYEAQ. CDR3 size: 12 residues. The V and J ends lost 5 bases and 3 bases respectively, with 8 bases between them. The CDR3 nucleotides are TGTGCCAGCAGCATACAGGGCTACGAGCAGTACTTC. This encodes CASSIQGYEQYF. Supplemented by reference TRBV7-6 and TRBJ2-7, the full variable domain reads GAGVSQSPRYKVTKRGQDVALRCDPISGHVSLYWYRQALGQGPEFLTYFNYEAQQDKSGLPNDRFSAERPEGSISTLTIQRTEQRDSAMYRCASSIQGYEQYFGPGTRLTVT.

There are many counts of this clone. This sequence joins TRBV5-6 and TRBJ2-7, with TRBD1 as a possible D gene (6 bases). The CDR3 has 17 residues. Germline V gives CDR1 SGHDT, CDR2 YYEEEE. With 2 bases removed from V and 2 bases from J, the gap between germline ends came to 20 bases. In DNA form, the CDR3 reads TGTGCCAGCAGCTTAGACGACAGGACCCCATTTACCTACGAGCAGTACTTC. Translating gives CASSLDDRTPFTYEQYF.

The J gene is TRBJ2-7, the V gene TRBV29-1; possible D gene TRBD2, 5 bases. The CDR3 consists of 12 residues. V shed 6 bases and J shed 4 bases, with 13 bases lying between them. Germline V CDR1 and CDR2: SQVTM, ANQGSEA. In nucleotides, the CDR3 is TGCAGCGTCTCCACGGGGTCGTACGAGCAGTACTTC. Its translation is CSVSTGSYEQYF.

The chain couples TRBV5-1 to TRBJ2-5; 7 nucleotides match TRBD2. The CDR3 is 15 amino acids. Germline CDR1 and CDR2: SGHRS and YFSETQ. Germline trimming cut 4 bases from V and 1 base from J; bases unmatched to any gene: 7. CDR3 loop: CASSAAGTTQETQYF. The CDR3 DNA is TGCGCCAGCAGCGCCGCCGGGACTACCCAAGAGACCCAGTACTTC.

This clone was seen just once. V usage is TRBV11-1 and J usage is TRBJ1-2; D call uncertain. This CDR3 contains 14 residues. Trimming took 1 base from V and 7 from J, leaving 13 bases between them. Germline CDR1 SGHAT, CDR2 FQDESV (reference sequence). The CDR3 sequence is CASSLGLSESGYTF. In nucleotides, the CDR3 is TGTGCCAGCAGCTTAGGTCTCAGCGAAAGTGGCTACACCTTC.

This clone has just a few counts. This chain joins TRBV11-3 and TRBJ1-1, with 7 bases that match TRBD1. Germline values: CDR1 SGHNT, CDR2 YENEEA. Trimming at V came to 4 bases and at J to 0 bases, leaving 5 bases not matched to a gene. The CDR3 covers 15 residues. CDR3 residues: CASSSAQGLNTEAFF. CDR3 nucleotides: TGTGCCAGCAGCTCGGCACAGGGGCTGAACACTGAAGCTTTCTTT.